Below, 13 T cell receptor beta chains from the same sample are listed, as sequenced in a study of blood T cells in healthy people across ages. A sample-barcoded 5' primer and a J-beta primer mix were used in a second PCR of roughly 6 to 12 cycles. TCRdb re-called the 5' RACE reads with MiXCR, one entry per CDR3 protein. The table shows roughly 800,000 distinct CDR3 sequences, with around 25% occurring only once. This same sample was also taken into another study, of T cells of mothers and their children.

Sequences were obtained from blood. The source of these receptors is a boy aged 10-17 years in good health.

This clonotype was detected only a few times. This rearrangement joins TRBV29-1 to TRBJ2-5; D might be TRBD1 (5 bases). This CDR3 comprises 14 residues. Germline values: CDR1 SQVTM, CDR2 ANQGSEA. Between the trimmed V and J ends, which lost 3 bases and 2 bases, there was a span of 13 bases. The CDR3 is CSVEGKGLQETQYF. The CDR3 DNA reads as TGCAGCGTTGAGGGAAAGGGGTTACAAGAGACCCAGTACTTC.

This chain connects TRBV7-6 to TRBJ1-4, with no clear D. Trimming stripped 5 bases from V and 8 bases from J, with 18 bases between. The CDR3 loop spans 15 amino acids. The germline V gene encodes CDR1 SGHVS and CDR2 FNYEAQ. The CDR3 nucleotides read TGTGCCAGCAGCCCCTACGTAACCGGTACCGAAAAACTGTTTTTT. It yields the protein CASSPYVTGTEKLFF.

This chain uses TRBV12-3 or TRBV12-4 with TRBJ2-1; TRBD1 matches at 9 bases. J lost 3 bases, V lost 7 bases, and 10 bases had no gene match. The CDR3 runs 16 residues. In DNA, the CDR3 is TGTGCCAGCACCTTAGGGGGACAGGGAGACTACAATGAGCAGTTCTTC. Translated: CASTLGGQGDYNEQFF.

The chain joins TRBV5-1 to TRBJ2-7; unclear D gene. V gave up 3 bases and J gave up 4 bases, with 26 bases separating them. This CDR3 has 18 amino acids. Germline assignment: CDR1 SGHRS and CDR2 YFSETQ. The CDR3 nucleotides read TGCGCCAGCAGCTCCGGCCCGGGCGAAGATTTGCTTGGGTACGAGCAGTACTTC. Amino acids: CASSSGPGEDLLGYEQYF.

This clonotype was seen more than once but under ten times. Here the CDR3 reads CASMDRSLPNEKLFF. The DNA of the CDR3 is TGTGCCAGCATGGACAGGTCCCTCCCCAATGAAAAACTGTTTTTT. The J gene is TRBJ1-4, the V gene TRBV27, with TRBD1 matching over 7 bases. The V and J ends lost 7 bases and 5 bases, in that order; junction bases with no gene match: 10. The germline gives CDR1 MNHEY, CDR2 SMNVEV (reference sequence). The CDR3 length is 15 residues.

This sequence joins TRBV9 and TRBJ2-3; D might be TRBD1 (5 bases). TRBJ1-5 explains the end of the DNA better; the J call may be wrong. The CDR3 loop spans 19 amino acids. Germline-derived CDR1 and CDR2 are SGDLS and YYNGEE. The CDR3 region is CASSAAGLADLRSTDTQHF. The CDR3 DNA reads TGTGCCAGCAGCGCTGCGGGACTAGCGGACCTACGAAGCACAGATACGCAGCATTTT.

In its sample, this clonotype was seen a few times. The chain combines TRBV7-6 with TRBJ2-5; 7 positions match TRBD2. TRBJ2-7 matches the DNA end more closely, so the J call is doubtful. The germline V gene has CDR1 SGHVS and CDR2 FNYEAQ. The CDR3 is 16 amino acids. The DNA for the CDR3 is TGTGCCAGCAGCTTAGGTGGTAGGGGAGGGTCCTACGAGCAGTACTTC. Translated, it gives CASSLGGRGGSYEQYF.

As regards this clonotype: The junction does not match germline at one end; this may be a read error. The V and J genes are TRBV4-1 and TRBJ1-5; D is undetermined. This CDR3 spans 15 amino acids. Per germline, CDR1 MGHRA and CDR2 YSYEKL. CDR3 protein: CAGSQDPGRNQPQHF. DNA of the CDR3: TGCGCCGGCAGCCAAGATCCTGGGCGCAATCAGCCCCAGCATTTT.

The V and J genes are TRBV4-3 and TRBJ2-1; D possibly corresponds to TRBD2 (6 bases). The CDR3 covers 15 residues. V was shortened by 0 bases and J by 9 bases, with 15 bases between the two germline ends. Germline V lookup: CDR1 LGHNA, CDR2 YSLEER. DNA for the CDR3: TGCGCCAGCAGCCAAGATAAAGAACTAGCTCTTGAGCAGTTCTTC. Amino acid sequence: CASSQDKELALEQFF.

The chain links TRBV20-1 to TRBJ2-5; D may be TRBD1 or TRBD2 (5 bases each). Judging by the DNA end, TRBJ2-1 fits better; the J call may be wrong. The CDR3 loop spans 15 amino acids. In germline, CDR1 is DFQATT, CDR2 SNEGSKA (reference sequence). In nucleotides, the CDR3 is TGCAGTGCTAGAGATCTGGCGAGGGGCGACAATGAGCAGTTCTTC. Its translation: CSARDLARGDNEQFF.

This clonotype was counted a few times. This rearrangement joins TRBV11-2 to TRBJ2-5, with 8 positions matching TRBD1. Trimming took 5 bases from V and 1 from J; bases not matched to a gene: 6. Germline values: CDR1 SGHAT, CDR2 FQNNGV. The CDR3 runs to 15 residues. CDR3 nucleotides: TGTGCCAGCAGCCCAAGGACAGGGTCCCAAGAGACCCAGTACTTC. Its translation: CASSPRTGSQETQYF.

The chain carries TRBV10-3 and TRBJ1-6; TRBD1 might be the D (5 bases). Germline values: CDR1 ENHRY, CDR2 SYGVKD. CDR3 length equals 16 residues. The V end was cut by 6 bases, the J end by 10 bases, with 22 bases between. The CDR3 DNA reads TGTGCCATCAGCCCCGGGGCTGGTAATGTCGGCTCACCCCTCCACTTT. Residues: CAISPGAGNVGSPLHF.

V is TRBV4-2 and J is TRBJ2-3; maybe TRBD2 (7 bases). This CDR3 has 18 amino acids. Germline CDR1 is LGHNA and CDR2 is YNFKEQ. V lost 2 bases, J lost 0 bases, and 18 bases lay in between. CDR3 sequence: CASSQRSGASGSTDTQYF. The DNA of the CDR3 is TGTGCCAGCAGCCAAAGATCGGGGGCTAGCGGAAGCACAGATACGCAGTATTTT.